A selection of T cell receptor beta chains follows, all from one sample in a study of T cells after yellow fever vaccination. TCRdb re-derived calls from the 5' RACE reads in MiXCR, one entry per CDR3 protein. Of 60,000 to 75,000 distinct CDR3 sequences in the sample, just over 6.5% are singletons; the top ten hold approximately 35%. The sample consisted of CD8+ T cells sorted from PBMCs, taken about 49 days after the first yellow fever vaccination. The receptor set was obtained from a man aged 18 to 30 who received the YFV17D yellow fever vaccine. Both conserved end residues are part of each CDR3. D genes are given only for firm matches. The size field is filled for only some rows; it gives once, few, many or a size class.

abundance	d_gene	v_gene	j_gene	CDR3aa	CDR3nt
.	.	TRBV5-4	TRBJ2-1	CADGTPTYNEQFF	TGTGCCGACGGGACTCCCACCTACAATGAGCAGTTCTTC
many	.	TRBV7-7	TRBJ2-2	CASSLGGGANTGELFF	TGTGCCAGCAGCTTAGGAGGGGGGGCGAACACCGGGGAGCTGTTTTTT
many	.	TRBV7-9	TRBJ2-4	CASSYKDSTQNIQYF	TGTGCCAGCAGCTACAAGGACAGCACCCAAAACATTCAGTACTTC
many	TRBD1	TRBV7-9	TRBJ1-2	CASSSPQTGGRHGYTF	TGTGCCAGCAGCTCCCCGCAAACAGGGGGAAGACATGGCTACACCTTC
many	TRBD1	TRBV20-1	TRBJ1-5	CSARDRRQGGQPQHF	TGCAGTGCTAGAGACCGTAGACAGGGAGGTCAGCCCCAGCATTTT
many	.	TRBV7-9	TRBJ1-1	CASSSPDTPMNTEAFF	TGTGCCAGCAGCTCACCCGACACCCCCATGAACACTGAAGCTTTCTTT
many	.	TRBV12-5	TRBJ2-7	CASGALLRDRSYEQYF	TGTGCTAGTGGTGCCCTCTTGCGTGACAGGTCCTACGAGCAGTACTTC
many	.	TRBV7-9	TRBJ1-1	CASSLAGGLNTEAFF	TGTGCCAGCAGCTTAGCGGGGGGTCTGAACACTGAAGCTTTCTTT
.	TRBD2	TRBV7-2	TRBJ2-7	CASSPEGGALSYEQYF	TGTGCCAGCAGCCCTGAGGGAGGGGCACTCTCCTACGAGCAGTACTTC
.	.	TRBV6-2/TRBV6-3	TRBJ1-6	CASSPLPGIDSPLHF	TGTGCCAGCAGTCCCCTCCCAGGGATCGATTCACCCCTCCACTTT
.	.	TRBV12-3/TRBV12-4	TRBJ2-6	CASTPGHYSSGANVLTF	TGTGCCAGCACCCCGGGACATTACAGCTCTGGGGCCAACGTCCTGACTTTC
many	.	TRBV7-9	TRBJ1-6	CASSPYNSPLHF	TGTGCCAGCAGCCCGTATAATTCACCCCTCCACTTT
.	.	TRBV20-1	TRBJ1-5	CSARPRGATQPQHF	TGCAGTGCCCGGCCCAGGGGCGCTACTCAGCCCCAGCATTTT
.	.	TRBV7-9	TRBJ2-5	CASHLTERETQYF	TGTGCCAGCCACCTCACGGAGCGAGAGACCCAGTACTTC
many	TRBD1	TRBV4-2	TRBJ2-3	CASSQEPGGMSTDTQYF	TGTGCCAGCAGCCAAGAACCAGGGGGCATGAGCACAGATACGCAGTATTTT
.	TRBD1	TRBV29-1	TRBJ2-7	CSVEYGTGVEQYF	TGCAGCGTTGAATACGGGACAGGGGTCGAGCAGTACTTC
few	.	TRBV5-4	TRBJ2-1	CASSLGDFSYGGSYNEQFF	TGTGCCAGCAGCTTGGGGGATTTTAGCTATGGGGGCTCCTACAATGAGCAGTTCTTC
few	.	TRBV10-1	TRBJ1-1	CASSEYGWTEAFF	TGCGCCAGCAGTGAGTACGGTTGGACTGAAGCTTTCTTT
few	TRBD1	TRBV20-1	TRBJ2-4	CSARPGQGWGNIQYF	TGCAGTGCTAGACCGGGACAGGGGTGGGGAAACATTCAGTACTTC
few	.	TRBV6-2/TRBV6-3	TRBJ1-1	CASSTPRFPNTEAFF	TGTGCCAGCAGTACCCCCAGATTTCCGAACACTGAAGCTTTCTTT
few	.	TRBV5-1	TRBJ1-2	CASSLGGRNYGYTF	TGCGCCAGCAGCTTGGGCGGTAGAAACTATGGCTACACCTTC
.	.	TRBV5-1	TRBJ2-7	CASSLVGSSSQYF	TGCGCCAGCAGCTTGGTGGGGTCGTCCTCACAGTACTTC
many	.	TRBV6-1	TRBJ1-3	CASSEIPASGNTIYF	TGTGCCAGCAGTGAAATCCCTGCCTCTGGAAACACCATATATTTT
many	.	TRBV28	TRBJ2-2	CASCITGARSGVGELFF	TGTGCCAGCTGCATCACGGGCGCTCGTTCCGGAGTCGGGGAGCTGTTTTTT
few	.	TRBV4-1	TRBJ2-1	CASSPNLEGASDPSSYNEQFF	TGCGCCAGCAGCCCAAACCTAGAGGGGGCTAGCGACCCGAGCTCCTACAATGAGCAGTTCTTC
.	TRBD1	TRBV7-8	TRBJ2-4	CASSYRTGMTKNIQYF	TGTGCCAGCAGCTACAGGACAGGGATGACCAAAAACATTCAGTACTTC
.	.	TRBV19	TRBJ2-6	CASSIAAGANVLTF	TGTGCCAGTAGTATAGCGGCTGGGGCCAACGTCCTGACTTTC
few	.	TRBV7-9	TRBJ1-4	CASSSSPGYANEKLFF	TGTGCCAGCAGCTCCAGTCCCGGGTACGCTAATGAAAAACTGTTTTTT
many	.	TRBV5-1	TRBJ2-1	CASSLVGGTYNEQFF	TGCGCCAGCAGCTTGGTTGGGGGGACCTACAATGAGCAGTTCTTC
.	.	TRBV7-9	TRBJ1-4	CASSQVSGPNEKLFF	TGTGCCAGCAGCCAAGTTTCGGGGCCTAATGAAAAACTGTTTTTT
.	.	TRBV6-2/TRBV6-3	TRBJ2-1	CASSSARYNEQFF	TGTGCCAGCAGTTCCGCGAGATACAATGAGCAGTTCTTC